A selection of T cell receptor beta chains follows, all from one sample in a study of T cell responses to AZD1222 COVID-19 vaccine. Assay used: immunoSEQ multiplex PCR; TCRdb lists only in-frame clones, some missing. The sample carries about 93,000 clones, roughly nine tenths recorded once. The material was peripheral blood, obtained on day 0 of MenACWY control vaccination. These receptor sequences come from an adult in good health. Each CDR3 is given with its conserved first and last residue. D genes are given only for firm matches. Clone sizes are given selectively: once, few, many, or a class where the clone is expanded.

v_call,j_call,d_call,clone_size,cdr3_nt,cdr3_aa
TRBV3-1/TRBV3-2,TRBJ1-1,NA,NA,TGTGCCAGCAGCCAACCTAGCACTGAAGCTTTCTTT,CASSQPSTEAFF
TRBV5-8,TRBJ1-5,NA,NA,TGTGCCAGCAGCCCCCGGAGCCCGGGTTATAGCAATCAGCCCCAGCATTTT,CASSPRSPGYSNQPQHF
TRBV4-3,TRBJ2-1,NA,NA,TGCGCCAGCAGCCAAGATAGATATGAGCAGTTCTTC,CASSQDRYEQFF
TRBV27,TRBJ1-5,NA,once,TGTGCCAGCAGTTTATATGCCGACAGTTCGAATCAGCCCCAGCATTTT,CASSLYADSSNQPQHF
TRBV6-5,TRBJ1-4,NA,NA,TGTGCCAGTGCCACGCACAGCCATAATGAAAAACTGTTTTTT,CASATHSHNEKLFF
TRBV2,TRBJ2-1,NA,once,TGTGCCAGCAAAGGGGGGGACAATGAGCAGTTCTTC,CASKGGDNEQFF
TRBV10-1,TRBJ2-4,TRBD2,NA,TGCGCCAGCACCCCTGGACTAGCCATAGAGGACATTCAGTACTTC,CASTPGLAIEDIQYF
TRBV7-2,TRBJ1-1,NA,NA,TGTGCCAGCAGCTTAGGGACTGTTTCTGAAGCTTTCTTT,CASSLGTVSEAFF
TRBV18,TRBJ1-4,TRBD1,NA,TGTGCCAGCTCACCATGGGACAGGGGAAAGGATAATGAAAAACTGTTTTTT,CASSPWDRGKDNEKLFF
TRBV6-5,TRBJ1-5,NA,NA,TGTGCCAGCAGCCCGGGACAAAGGGTCAATCAGCCCCAGCATTTT,CASSPGQRVNQPQHF
TRBV12-3/TRBV12-4,TRBJ1-1,NA,NA,TGTGCCAGCAGTTTAATGAACACTGAAGCTTTCTTT,CASSLMNTEAFF
TRBV30,TRBJ1-5,NA,NA,TGTGCCTGGAGCCCACGACACAATCAGCCCCAGCATTTT,CAWSPRHNQPQHF
TRBV28,TRBJ1-5,NA,NA,TGTGCCAGCAGTTTATTTATGGGGGGATATAGCAATCAGCCCCAGCATTTT,CASSLFMGGYSNQPQHF
TRBV9,TRBJ2-1,TRBD1,NA,TGTGCCAGCAGCGTAGCTCAGGGGGCCTTTTACAATGAGCAGTTCTTC,CASSVAQGAFYNEQFF
TRBV27,TRBJ1-1,TRBD1,NA,TGTGCCAGCAGTTTTAGGGGGCAGGGCACTGAAGCTTTCTTT,CASSFRGQGTEAFF
TRBV5-1,TRBJ2-5,TRBD2,NA,TGCGCCAGCAGCTTGGCCGGGGGGAACCAAGAGACCCAGTACTTC,CASSLAGGNQETQYF
TRBV5-1,TRBJ2-2,NA,NA,TGCGCCAGCAGCTTGGTGGCAGACCTCACCGGGGAGCTGTTTTTT,CASSLVADLTGELFF
TRBV28,TRBJ2-1,NA,NA,TGTGCCAGCAGTTTACCCCACAAGGACTCTAGCGTCTGGCGGAATGAGCAGTTCTTC,CASSLPHKDSSVWRNEQFF
TRBV19,TRBJ1-6,NA,NA,TGTGCCAGTAGTATCAGTGGGAATTCACCCCTCCACTTT,CASSISGNSPLHF
TRBV5-4,TRBJ2-1,TRBD2,NA,TGTGCCAGCAGCTTGGGACTAGCGGGGAAGAATGAGCAGTTCTTC,CASSLGLAGKNEQFF
TRBV3-1/TRBV3-2,TRBJ2-2,NA,NA,TGTGCCAGCAGCCACACTGAACGGGGCACCGGGGAGCTGTTTTTT,CASSHTERGTGELFF
TRBV2,TRBJ2-3,NA,NA,TGTGCCAGCAGTGAAGGTTTGGTGGATACGCAGTATTTT,CASSEGLVDTQYF
TRBV30,TRBJ2-1,NA,NA,TGTGCCTGGAGTGTAATAGGCAGGAGCTCCTACAATGAGCAGTTCTTC,CAWSVIGRSSYNEQFF
TRBV7-6,TRBJ2-2,TRBD1,few,TGTGCCAGCAGCCCCGGGACAGGGGGCTCCGGGGAGCTGTTTTTT,CASSPGTGGSGELFF
TRBV29-1,TRBJ1-2,NA,once,TGCAGCCTATCTCCGGGTAACTATGGCTACACCTTC,CSLSPGNYGYTF
TRBV7-6,TRBJ2-2,NA,NA,TGTGCCAGCAGCCCCCTCCTTGGGGGAGTGAACACCGGGGAGCTGTTTTTT,CASSPLLGGVNTGELFF
TRBV3-1/TRBV3-2,TRBJ2-3,TRBD1,once,TGTGCCAGCAGCCGACAGGGTGGGCCAGATACGCAGTATTTT,CASSRQGGPDTQYF
TRBV25-1,TRBJ1-6,NA,NA,TGTGCCAGCAGTGAGGCAGGACCCCCTTCACCCCTCCACTTT,CASSEAGPPSPLHF
TRBV12-3/TRBV12-4,TRBJ1-1,NA,NA,TGTGCCAGCAGCTCCGGCGGGAACACTGAAGCTTTTTTT,CASSSGGNTEAFF
TRBV12-3/TRBV12-4,TRBJ1-2,NA,once,TGTGCCAGCAGTCTCAACAGCATCTATGGCTACACCTTC,CASSLNSIYGYTF
TRBV11-2,TRBJ2-6,NA,NA,TGTGCCAGCAGCTTAGAAGGGTCCGGGGCCAACGTCCTGACTTTC,CASSLEGSGANVLTF
TRBV6-2/TRBV6-3,TRBJ2-1,TRBD2,NA,TGTGCCAGCAGCCCCCTGGCGGGGGGCTACAATGAGCAGTTCTTC,CASSPLAGGYNEQFF
TRBV19,TRBJ2-1,TRBD1,once,TGTGCCAGTAGTTCCCCGACAGGGTTTTACAATGAGCAGTTCTTC,CASSSPTGFYNEQFF
TRBV6-5,TRBJ2-3,NA,NA,TGTGCCAGCAGTTATATGGTGGGGGCGACAGATACGCAGTATTTT,CASSYMVGATDTQYF
TRBV12-5,TRBJ1-6,TRBD1,NA,TGTGCTAGTGGTTTGGTACGGGCGGCAGGGGGCTATAATTCACCCCTCCACTTT,CASGLVRAAGGYNSPLHF
TRBV19,TRBJ1-5,NA,once,TGTGCCAGTAGTACCGAGAGGCGCAACCAGGGAGGCAATCAGCCCCAGCATTTT,CASSTERRNQGGNQPQHF
TRBV4-3,TRBJ2-1,TRBD2,NA,TGCGCCAGCAGCCTCTCTAGCGGGGGGGCCGAGCAGTTCTTC,CASSLSSGGAEQFF
TRBV9,TRBJ2-5,TRBD2,NA,TGTGCCAGCAGCTTTCGACTAGCGGGGGTGTCGGAGACCCAGTACTTC,CASSFRLAGVSETQYF
TRBV6-4,TRBJ2-7,NA,NA,TGTGCCAGCACCTCCTACGAGCAGTACTTC,CASTSYEQYF
TRBV5-6,TRBJ2-6,NA,NA,TGTGCCAGCCGGGGAGGGGCCAACGTCCTGACTTTC,CASRGGANVLTF
TRBV29-1,TRBJ2-1,TRBD2,NA,TGCAGCGTTGAAGATCAGGGACTAGTTATCAATGAGCAGTTCTTC,CSVEDQGLVINEQFF
TRBV11-3,TRBJ2-7,NA,NA,TGTGCCAGCAGCTTAGTGGGGGTATCCCGCGAGCAGTACTTC,CASSLVGVSREQYF
TRBV5-4,TRBJ2-4,NA,NA,TGTGCCAGCAGTTCTCAGGGGACCCAAAACATTCAGTACTTC,CASSSQGTQNIQYF
TRBV10-1,TRBJ2-7,NA,NA,TGCGCCAGCAGTGGTTCACCAGGGTCCGAGCAGTACTTC,CASSGSPGSEQYF
TRBV2,TRBJ1-1,NA,NA,TGTGCCAGCAGTGCGGCGGGGTTCGGCACTGAAGCTTTCTTT,CASSAAGFGTEAFF
TRBV7-9,TRBJ2-7,NA,NA,TGTGCCAGCAGCTTACGAAGCGAGCAGTACTTC,CASSLRSEQYF
TRBV5-1,TRBJ2-2,NA,NA,TGCGCCAGCAGCCTCCTGGACAAGAACACCGGGGAGCTGTTTTTT,CASSLLDKNTGELFF
TRBV10-3,TRBJ2-1,TRBD2,NA,TGTGCCATCAGTGTAGCGGGGAACTACAATGAGCAGTTCTTC,CAISVAGNYNEQFF
TRBV6-5,TRBJ2-7,NA,NA,TGTGCCAGCAGTACGTTTCGGACAGATTACGAGCAGTACTTC,CASSTFRTDYEQYF
TRBV10-3,TRBJ1-3,NA,NA,TGTGCCATCGGGGCAGGGCCATCTGGAAACACCATATATTTT,CAIGAGPSGNTIYF
TRBV11-2,TRBJ2-5,NA,NA,TGTGCCAGCAGCTTAGTGGGCGGGGGCCGCCAAGAGACCCAGTACTTC,CASSLVGGGRQETQYF
TRBV7-9,TRBJ1-3,NA,NA,TGTGCCAGCAATGGACAGAACTCTGGAAACACCATATATTTT,CASNGQNSGNTIYF
TRBV27,TRBJ1-4,NA,NA,TGTGCCAGCAGTAAAGGGGTAGCTAATGAAAAACTGTTTTTT,CASSKGVANEKLFF
TRBV29-1,TRBJ1-5,TRBD1,NA,TGCAGCGTTGGAACAGGACAGGGGGGGAGCAATCAGCCCCAGCATTTT,CSVGTGQGGSNQPQHF
TRBV4-2,TRBJ1-3,NA,NA,TGTGCCAGCAGCCTGCCGTCCGGCTCTGGAAACACCATATATTTT,CASSLPSGSGNTIYF
TRBV10-3,TRBJ2-7,NA,NA,TGTGCCATCAGCCCCACCCGGGGACTTGAAATGTACGAGCAGTACTTC,CAISPTRGLEMYEQYF
TRBV7-3,TRBJ1-1,TRBD1,NA,TGTGCCAGCAGCCGCGGGACAGGGAACACTGAAGCTTTCTTT,CASSRGTGNTEAFF
TRBV7-2,TRBJ1-2,NA,few,TGTGCCAGCAGCTTAGCTCAGACGAGGACTGGCTACACCTTC,CASSLAQTRTGYTF
TRBV11-1,TRBJ2-7,NA,few,TGTGCCAGCAGCCCCCGCGGGTACGGGTTTGAGCAGTACTTC,CASSPRGYGFEQYF